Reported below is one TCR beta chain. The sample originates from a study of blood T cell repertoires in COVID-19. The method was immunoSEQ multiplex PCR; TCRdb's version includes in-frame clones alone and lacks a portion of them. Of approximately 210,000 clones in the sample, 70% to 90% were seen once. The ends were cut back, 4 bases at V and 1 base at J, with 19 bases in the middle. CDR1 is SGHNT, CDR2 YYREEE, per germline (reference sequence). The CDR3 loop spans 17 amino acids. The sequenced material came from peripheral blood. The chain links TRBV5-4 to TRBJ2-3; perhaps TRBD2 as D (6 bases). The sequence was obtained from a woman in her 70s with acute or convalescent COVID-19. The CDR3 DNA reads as TGTGCCAGCAGCCCCAGACGCCTTAGCGGACGCACAGATACGCAGTATTTT. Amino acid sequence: CASSPRRLSGRTDTQYF.